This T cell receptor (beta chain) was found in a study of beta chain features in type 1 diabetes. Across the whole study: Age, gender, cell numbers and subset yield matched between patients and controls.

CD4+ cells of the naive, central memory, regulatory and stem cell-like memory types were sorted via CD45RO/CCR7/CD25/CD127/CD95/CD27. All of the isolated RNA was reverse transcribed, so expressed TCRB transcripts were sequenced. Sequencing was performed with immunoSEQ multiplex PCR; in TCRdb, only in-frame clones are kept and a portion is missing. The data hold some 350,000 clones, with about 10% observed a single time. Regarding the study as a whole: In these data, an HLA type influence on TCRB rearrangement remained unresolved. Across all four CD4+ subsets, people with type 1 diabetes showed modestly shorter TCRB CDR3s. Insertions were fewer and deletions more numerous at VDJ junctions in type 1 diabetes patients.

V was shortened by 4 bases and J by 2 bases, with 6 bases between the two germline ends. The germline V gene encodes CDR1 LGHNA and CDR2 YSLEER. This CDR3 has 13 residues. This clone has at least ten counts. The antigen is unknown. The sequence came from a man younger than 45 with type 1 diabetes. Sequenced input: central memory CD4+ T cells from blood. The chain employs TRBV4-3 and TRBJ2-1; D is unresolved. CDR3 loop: CASSPSPYNEQFF. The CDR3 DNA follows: TGCGCCAGCAGCCCTTCCCCCTACAATGAGCAGTTCTTC.